The sequence of this T cell receptor beta chain was determined in a study of beta chain features in type 1 diabetes. Sorting of CD4+ naive, central memory, regulatory and stem cell-like memory cells was performed via CD45RO/CCR7/CD25/CD127/CD95/CD27. The CDR3 sequence is 15 residues long. Trimming removed 4 bases at V and 3 bases at J, with 14 bases between. CDR1 is SGHTS and CDR2 is YDEGEE in the germline V gene. Reverse transcribing all isolated RNA meant expressed TCRB transcripts were sequenced. Sequencing used immunoSEQ multiplex PCR; TCRdb keeps in-frame clones, though not all of them. The sample contains about 140,000 clones, around a tenth of which appear only once.

The chain has TRBV5-8 and TRBJ1-5, with D possibly matching TRBD1 (5 bases). The clonotype comes from a middle-aged woman in good health. Sequencing was done on a sample of central memory CD4+ T cells from blood. CDR3 sequence reads: CASSRRVGDNQPQHF. CDR3 nucleotides: TGTGCCAGCAGCCGCAGGGTTGGGGACAATCAGCCCCAGCATTTT.